The next 27 T cell receptor beta chains were all read from a single sample in a study of T cell changes during pregnancy in multiple sclerosis. Method: immunoSEQ multiplex PCR; TCRdb's copy keeps in-frame clones and lacks some. The data show 15,000 to 20,000 clones, approximately 86% seen once. The source was CD8+ T cells from peripheral blood mononuclear cells, collected after pregnancy. The receptors were sampled from a female donor in good health, enrolled as a control in a pregnancy study.

The J gene is TRBJ2-1, the V gene TRBV9, with 8 bases identical to TRBD1. V shed 0 bases, J shed 4 bases, and the junction held 12 bases outside the gene matches. This CDR3 has 18 amino acids. From germline, CDR1 is SGDLS and CDR2 YYNGEE. Here the CDR3 reads CASSVAFLGTGVYNEQFF. The CDR3 DNA follows: TGTGCCAGCAGCGTAGCGTTCTTGGGGACAGGCGTTTACAATGAGCAGTTCTTC.

The rearrangement links TRBV5-4 to TRBJ1-2, with D maybe TRBD1 (6 bases). Trimming pared 4 bases from V and 4 bases from J, leaving 8 bases between. Per germline, CDR1 SGHNT and CDR2 YYREEE (reference sequence). This CDR3 contains 12 residues. Here the CDR3 reads CASSTDSYGYTF. CDR3 nucleotide sequence: TGTGCCAGCAGCACGGACAGCTATGGCTACACCTTC.

The chain has TRBV7-9 and TRBJ1-2, with D possibly TRBD1 on 6 matching bases. The CDR3 is 14 residues long. V was cut by 5 bases and J by 2 bases, with 12 bases left in between. Germline assignment: CDR1 SEHNR and CDR2 FQNEAQ (reference sequence). CDR3 loop: CASSRKDRNYGYTF. DNA of the CDR3: TGTGCCAGCAGCAGGAAGGACAGAAACTATGGCTACACCTTC. Full variable domain (outside the CDR3, taken from reference TRBV7-9 and TRBJ1-2): DTGVSQNPRHKITKRGQNVTFRCDPISEHNRLYWYRQTLGQGPEFLTYFQNEAQLEKSRLLSDRFSAERPKGSFSTLEIQRTEQGDSAMYLCASSRKDRNYGYTFGSGTRLTVV.

J is TRBJ2-3 and V is TRBV2; no reliable D call. The germline gives CDR1 SNHLY, CDR2 FYNNEI. V lost 8 bases, J lost 7 bases, and 10 bases lay in between. CDR3 length: 11 amino acids. CDR3 region: CASGPPNTQYF. The CDR3 DNA is TGTGCCAGCGGCCCCCCGAATACGCAGTATTTT.

The chain combines TRBV2 with TRBJ1-2; no firm D call. The V gene's germline CDR1 is SNHLY and CDR2 FYNNEI. Trimming shortened V by 6 bases and J by 10 bases, and 12 bases separated the two germline ends. CDR3 length equals 11 residues. The CDR3 here is CASSPNLPYTF. In DNA form, the CDR3 reads TGTGCCAGCAGCCCCAACCTACCCTACACCTTC.

CDR3 sequence reads: CASAPGSGAYEQYF. The CDR3 nucleotides are TGTGCCAGCGCTCCTGGGAGCGGAGCCTACGAGCAGTACTTC. The J gene is TRBJ2-7, the V gene TRBV6-1; D might be TRBD2 (5 bases). The CDR3 consists of 14 residues. Trimming pared 8 bases from V and 2 bases from J, leaving 16 bases between. Per germline, CDR1 MNHNS and CDR2 SASEGT.

This clone was observed a single time. J is TRBJ2-7 and V is TRBV2; D is ambiguous. The CDR3 totals 11 residues. The germline V and J ends were trimmed by 6 bases and 5 bases, with 8 bases remaining between them. CDR1 and CDR2 (germline): SNHLY, FYNNEI. CDR3 DNA sequence: TGTGCCAGCAGGAGTGCCAACGAGCAGTACTTC. It codes for CASRSANEQYF.

The chain joins TRBV10-3 to TRBJ2-6; TRBD1 agrees at 8 bases. This CDR3 is 17 amino acids long. V shed 5 bases, J shed 1 base, and the junction held 7 bases outside the gene matches. In germline, CDR1 is ENHRY, CDR2 SYGVKD. The CDR3 nucleotides are TGTGCCATCAGTTTACAGGGGGACGGGTCTGGGGCCAACGTCCTGACTTTC. Its translation: CAISLQGDGSGANVLTF.

The V gene is TRBV28, the J gene TRBJ1-5, with D hard to call. With 4 bases removed from V and 0 bases from J, the gap between germline ends came to 7 bases. The germline V gene encodes CDR1 MDHEN and CDR2 SYDVKM. The CDR3 contains 14 residues. CDR3 sequence: CASSWQISNQPQHF. The CDR3 DNA is TGTGCCAGCAGTTGGCAGATTAGCAATCAGCCCCAGCATTTT.

On this clone itself: At one boundary the junction diverges from the germline segment, which might be a read error. The rearrangement links TRBV6-4 to TRBJ1-1, with D possibly being TRBD1 (6 bases). This CDR3 spans 12 amino acids. Germline loops: CDR1 MRHNA, CDR2 SNTAGT. The CDR3 reads CASSEGNQGSIF. The CDR3 DNA sequence: TGTGCCAGCAGTGAGGGGAATCAGGGGTCGATCTTT.

This chain uses TRBV9 with TRBJ2-7; D is uncertain. The CDR3 is 12 residues long. V was cut by 4 bases and J by 3 bases, with 8 bases left in between. The germline gives CDR1 SGDLS, CDR2 YYNGEE. The CDR3: CASSPTGYEQYF. CDR3 sequence (DNA): TGTGCCAGCAGCCCAACGGGCTACGAGCAGTACTTC.

This chain joins TRBV20-1 and TRBJ1-1; the D is unclear. Germline values: CDR1 DFQATT, CDR2 SNEGSKA (reference sequence). Between the trimmed V and J ends, which lost 5 bases and 6 bases, there was a span of 10 bases. The CDR3 covers 11 residues. CDR3 sequence (DNA): TGCAGTGCTCCGATGGGCGCTGAAGCTTTCTTT. Translation gives CSAPMGAEAFF.

This clone was observed once. This rearrangement joins TRBV6-5 to TRBJ1-5; 8 nucleotides line up with TRBD1. With 5 bases clipped from V and 10 bases from J, the junction kept 7 bases outside the gene matches. The germline gives CDR1 MNHEY, CDR2 SVGAGI. This CDR3 comprises 13 residues. The DNA for the CDR3 is TGTGCCAGCAGTCCATGGCAGGGGGCTCCCCAGCATTTT. Its protein product is CASSPWQGAPQHF.

V and J are TRBV2 and TRBJ1-1; 8 nucleotides match TRBD1. V lost 8 bases, J lost 0 bases, and 2 bases stayed unmatched. Germline V lookup: CDR1 SNHLY, CDR2 FYNNEI. The CDR3 has 13 amino acids. CDR3 nucleotide sequence: TGTGCCAGCGGGGACAGGTTGAACACTGAAGCTTTCTTT. It yields the protein CASGDRLNTEAFF. Combining the CDR3 with reference TRBV2 and TRBJ1-1 gives the whole variable domain EPEVTQTPSHQVTQMGQEVILRCVPISNHLYFYWYRQILGQKVEFLVSFYNNEISEKSEIFDDQFSVERPDGSNFTLKIRSTKLEDSAMYFCASGDRLNTEAFFGQGTRLTVV.

V and J are TRBV6-5 and TRBJ2-7; TRBD1 aligns across 9 bases. Germline loops: CDR1 MNHEY, CDR2 SVGAGI. This CDR3 is built from 14 residues. V shed 7 bases, J shed 2 bases, and the junction held 6 bases outside the gene matches. The CDR3 region has the DNA TGTGCCAGCAATCCGACAGGGGGAACCTACGAGCAGTACTTC. This gives the protein CASNPTGGTYEQYF.

The chain combines TRBV9 with TRBJ1-2; 7 nucleotides align to TRBD1. J gave up 7 bases and V 4 bases, and 4 bases lay outside the gene matches. This CDR3 region has 12 residues. Looked up from germline, CDR1 is SGDLS and CDR2 is YYNGEE. This CDR3 reads CASSFRQGGYTF. The CDR3 DNA sequence: TGTGCCAGCAGCTTCCGACAGGGTGGCTACACCTTC.

The CDR3 DNA reads as TGTGCCAGCAGCTTGGACAGGGCTGGGTACTATGGCTACACCTTC. This encodes CASSLDRAGYYGYTF. The chain carries TRBV5-5 and TRBJ1-2; TRBD1 is a possible D gene (6 bases). V was trimmed by 0 bases and J by 3 bases, leaving 12 bases between them. The germline gives CDR1 SGHKS, CDR2 YYEKEE (reference sequence). This CDR3 is 15 amino acids long. The complete variable domain, with remaining parts taken from reference TRBV5-5 and TRBJ1-2, reads DAGVTQSPTHLIKTRGQQVTLRCSPISGHKSVSWYQQVLGQGPQFIFQYYEKEERGRGNFPDRFSARQFPNYSSELNVNALLLGDSALYLCASSLDRAGYYGYTFGSGTRLTVV.

The chain combines TRBV5-1 with TRBJ1-2; D unclear. Trimming left V 5 bases short and J 1 base short, with 9 bases between. The germline V gene has CDR1 SGHRS and CDR2 YFSETQ. This CDR3 region has 13 residues. CDR3 nucleotide sequence: TGCGCCAGCAGATCCTCTAATAACTATGGCTACACCTTC. Translating it yields CASRSSNNYGYTF.

This clone showed up just once. The chain joins TRBV15 to TRBJ2-7, with 8 nucleotides matching TRBD2. The CDR3 spans 15 residues. J gave up 0 bases and V 0 bases, and 1 base lay outside the gene matches. From germline, CDR1 is LNHNV and CDR2 YYDKDF (reference sequence). The CDR3 loop is CATSRDAGGSYEQYF. CDR3 nucleotides: TGTGCCACCAGCAGAGATGCGGGGGGCTCCTACGAGCAGTACTTC.

V usage is TRBV6-5 and J usage is TRBJ2-7; 10 bases are a match to TRBD2. Germline assignment: CDR1 MNHEY and CDR2 SVGAGI. The V and J ends lost 7 bases and 3 bases, in that order; junction bases with no gene match: 6. The CDR3 consists of 14 residues. As DNA, the CDR3 is TGTGCCAGCACCGGGACTAGCGCCCGCTACGAGCAGTACTTC. Its translation: CASTGTSARYEQYF.

The chain recombines TRBV27 with TRBJ2-7; D may be TRBD2 (5 bases). The ends were cut back, 5 bases at V and 7 bases at J, with 18 bases in the middle. CDR1 and CDR2 from the germline V gene are MNHEY and SMNVEV (reference sequence). This CDR3 is built from 14 residues. The CDR3 reads CASSTAGPGGEQYF. CDR3 coding DNA: TGTGCCAGCAGTACCGCGGGCCCCGGCGGGGAGCAGTACTTC.

The chain joins TRBV28 to TRBJ1-2; D gene unclear. The length of the CDR3 is 14 residues. Germline values: CDR1 MDHEN, CDR2 SYDVKM. The V gene lost 2 bases and the J gene lost 4 bases, with 11 bases spanning the gap. CDR3 loop: CASSLPLSSYGYTF. The CDR3 nucleotides are TGTGCCAGCAGTTTACCGCTCTCGAGCTATGGCTACACCTTC.

J is TRBJ2-2 and V is TRBV9; D ambiguous. Germline V gives CDR1 SGDLS, CDR2 YYNGEE. V gave up 5 bases and J gave up 4 bases, with 9 bases separating them. CDR3 length equals 13 residues. As DNA, the CDR3 is TGTGCCAGCAGTGGAGACCTCACCGGGGAGCTGTTTTTT. Encoded protein: CASSGDLTGELFF.

This clone was detected once. The rearrangement uses TRBV6-6 and TRBJ1-2; D not resolved. The CDR3 is made up of 15 amino acids. CDR1 is MNHNY and CDR2 is SVGAGI in the germline V gene (reference sequence). Between the trimmed V and J ends, which lost 0 bases and 4 bases, there was a span of 12 bases. The CDR3 loop reads CASSYSMGRPYGYTF. The CDR3 nucleotides are TGTGCCAGCAGTTACTCGATGGGGAGACCCTATGGCTACACCTTC.

The chain is built from TRBV2 and TRBJ2-5; D is possibly TRBD2 (5 bases). The CDR3 contains 16 residues. V was clipped by 8 bases and J by 2 bases, with 21 bases between them. CDR1 is SNHLY, CDR2 FYNNEI, per germline. The CDR3 DNA reads TGTGCCAGCTGTTCCCGGGCGCCGAGGGTTCAAGAGACCCAGTACTTC. As protein: CASCSRAPRVQETQYF.

The chain recombines TRBV6-1 with TRBJ1-2, with unresolved D. Germline V CDR1 and CDR2: MNHNS, SASEGT. The CDR3 totals 17 residues. The V and J ends lost 1 base and 2 bases respectively, with 17 bases between them. CDR3 region: CASSEERTVLSNYGYTF. The CDR3 DNA sequence: TGTGCCAGCAGTGAAGAACGTACGGTCCTTTCCAACTATGGCTACACCTTC.

The chain is built from TRBV10-3 and TRBJ2-7; TRBD1 aligns across 9 bases. Germline values: CDR1 ENHRY, CDR2 SYGVKD. The CDR3 is made up of 14 amino acids. J was trimmed by 2 bases and V by 7 bases; bases with no gene match: 6. CDR3 DNA sequence: TGTGCCATCAATGAACAGGGGGCGGCCTACGAGCAGTACTTC. Protein sequence: CAINEQGAAYEQYF.